The source of this T cell receptor (beta chain) is a study of T cell changes during pregnancy in multiple sclerosis (dated by TCRdb to the late 2010s). Background for the entire study: In women with multiple sclerosis, the researchers looked at how the T cell repertoire shifted as pregnancy progressed.

Of note for this clone: What antigen it recognizes has not been identified. No per-base quality is available; no much larger clone lies one base away.

For CDR1 and CDR2, the germline V gene lists SGDLS and YYNGEE. Measured from the cysteine to the phenylalanine, the CDR3 is 13 residues long. Of the read, only the CDR3 DNA is kept; its 39 bases are in frame from base 1. V and J lose 3 bases and 8 bases, and a span of 14 bases separates them. The method behind the library was the immunoSEQ multiplex PCR assay. Entries here come from immuneACCESS through TCRdb and include only in-frame sequences with V and J called. Some clones fail to appear in such tables; in the studies checked, an unresolved V gene covers under half of the shortfall, and the cause of the remainder is unknown. The sample table holds 50,000 to 65,000 clones, of which roughly 90% were seen once. The top ten constitute around 3.3% of the sample.

This specimen consisted of CD8+ T cells from peripheral blood mononuclear cells, obtained before pregnancy. This clonotype was obtained from a female donor with multiple sclerosis, enrolled in a pregnancy study. The chain uses TRBV9 and TRBJ1-2; no D gene can be assigned with confidence. This receptor carries the CDR3 CASSESGPGGYTF. In nucleotides, the sequence is TGTGCCAGCAGCGAGAGCGGGCCCGGCGGCTACACCTTC.